This T cell receptor (beta chain) was documented in a study of human T cells and chemical hapten exposure. The germline CDR1 and CDR2 sequences are MNHEY and SVGAGI. The CDR3 spans 15 residues. V was pared by 5 bases and J by 2 bases, with 6 bases of the junction left unmatched. This clonotype has only a few counts. One entry per CDR3 protein results from TCRdb running MiXCR on the RACE reads. The data hold 50,000 to 65,000 distinct CDR3 sequences, with around 6.6% observed a single time. Time point: pre-sensitization, week 0. The treatment: therapeutic diphenylcyclopropenone sensitization with weekly scalp DPC.

The source material was whole blood, sampled in connection with sensitization to the hapten diphenylcyclopropenone (DPC). This chain connects TRBV6-5 to TRBJ1-5, with 7 nucleotides matching TRBD1. The TCR originated in a woman aged 25 to 39 with alopecia areata. Some clones in this sample may be carry-over from other donors' samples. CDR3 loop: CASSPGTVGNQPQHF. DNA of the CDR3: TGTGCCAGCAGTCCCGGGACAGTCGGCAATCAGCCCCAGCATTTT.